The 31 T cell receptor beta chains presented below share a single source sample, sequenced in a study of T cells in women clearing cervical HPV infection. Sequenced by immunoSEQ multiplex PCR; TCRdb stores in-frame clones only, minus some. The data include tens of thousands of clones; the top ten clones carry 0.8% to 1%. The sequenced material came from blood buffy coat. These receptors were obtained from a woman aged 18 to 69 with a cervical HPV16 infection that either progressed to CIN3+ or cleared (not recorded which).

CDR3 region: CASSLGQGSDYTF. The sequenced part of the CDR3 DNA is TGTGCCAGCTCATTAGGACAGGGGAGCGAC. The chain carries TRBV18 and TRBJ1-2; 9 bases fit TRBD1. The CDR3 is cut off 3 residues early in the read; its end comes from the germline J gene. The CDR3 runs 13 residues. From germline, CDR1 is KGHSH and CDR2 LQKENI.

With respect to this clone: The read ends 3 residues before the CDR3 terminus; that terminus is restored from the germline J gene. The chain joins TRBV6-1 to TRBJ1-5, with D perhaps matching TRBD1 (6 bases). The length of the CDR3 is 13 residues. Per the germline V gene, CDR1 is MNHNS and CDR2 is SASEGT. Trimming pared 4 bases from V and 7 bases from J, leaving 11 bases between. CDR3 sequence reads: CASSVSGVQPQHF. The sequenced part of the CDR3 DNA is TGTGCCAGCAGTGTATCAGGGGTCCAGCCC.

Points on this clone: From the germline J gene comes the end of the CDR3, since the read stops 3 residues before it. This chain connects TRBV6-2 or TRBV6-3 to TRBJ2-6; TRBD2 might be the D (6 bases). V was clipped by 6 bases and J by 4 bases, with 19 bases between them. CDR1 is MNHEY, CDR2 SVGEGT, per germline. The CDR3 length is 17 residues. CDR3 DNA (partial): TGTGCCAGCAGCCCCAGTCGGGGACTGACGGGGGCCAACGTC. It specifies CASSPSRGLTGANV. The complete CDR3 protein is CASSPSRGLTGANVLTF.

Remarks on this clone: The CDR3 end lies 3 residues beyond the end of the read and is filled in from the germline J gene. The rearrangement links TRBV5-1 to TRBJ1-4, with D unresolved. V lost 3 bases to trimming and J lost 3 bases, with 12 bases between them. The CDR3 has 15 amino acids. Germline CDR1 is SGHRS and CDR2 is YFSETQ. This CDR3 reads CASSSRPEANEKLFF. The CDR3 DNA, read in part, is TGCGCCAGCAGCTCGCGGCCGGAGGCTAATGAAAAA. Together with reference TRBV5-1 and TRBJ1-4, the CDR3 gives the full variable domain: KAGVTQTPRYLIKTRGQQVTLSCSPISGHRSVSWYQQTPGQGLQFLFEYFSETQRNKGNFPGRFSGRQFSNSRSEMNVSTLELGDSALYLCASSSRPEANEKLFFGSGTQLSVL.

A note on this clone: The read comes to an end 3 residues before the CDR3 does, leaving the germline J gene to fill in the end. J is TRBJ1-2 and V is TRBV18; D is unclear. In germline, CDR1 is KGHSH, CDR2 LQKENI. This CDR3 is built from 15 residues. The CDR3 bases that were read are TGTGCCAGCTCCCAAAGCGGACCCCCGTCGGGCGAC. Encoded protein: CASSQSGPPSGD. From start to end, the CDR3 is CASSQSGPPSGDYTF. The variable domain in full, completed from reference TRBV18 and TRBJ1-2, reads NAGVMQNPRHLVRRRGQEARLRCSPMKGHSHVYWYRQLPEEGLKFMVYLQKENIIDESGMPKERFSAEFPKEGPSILRIQQVVRGDSAAYFCASSQSGPPSGDYTFGSGTRLTVV.

In regard to this clone: The observed sequence ends 3 residues before the CDR3 terminus, with the missing tail filled in from the germline J gene. This rearrangement joins TRBV7-2 to TRBJ2-7; D might be TRBD2 (7 bases). Germline loops: CDR1 SGHTA, CDR2 FQGNSA. V was clipped by 3 bases and J by 6 bases, with 15 bases between them. The CDR3 is 14 amino acids. The chain's CDR3 is CASSLVGGAAEQYF. CDR3 DNA (partial): TGTGCCAGCAGCTTGGTTGGGGGGGCGGCCGAG. The variable domain in full, with the rest retrieved from reference TRBV7-2 and TRBJ2-7, is GAGVSQSPSNKVTEKGKDVELRCDPISGHTALYWYRQSLGQGLEFLIYFQGNSAPDKSGLPSDRFSAERTGGSVSTLTIQRTQQEDSAVYLCASSLVGGAAEQYFGPGTRLTVT.

Note on this clone: The sequenced fragment ends 3 residues before the CDR3 boundary, so the rest is inferred from the germline J gene. V and J are TRBV7-7 and TRBJ2-3; 8 nucleotides match TRBD2. J was trimmed by 2 bases and V by 5 bases; bases with no gene match: 12. Germline values: CDR1 SSHAT, CDR2 FNYEAQ (reference sequence). The CDR3 spans 17 residues. CDR3 DNA (partial): TGTGCCAGCAGCCCTGAGGCCATAGCGGGGAACACAGATACG. This codes for CASSPEAIAGNTDT. The whole CDR3 is CASSPEAIAGNTDTQYF.

About this clone: The read stops 3 residues short of the end of the CDR3; the missing end is completed from the germline J gene. J is TRBJ2-2 and V is TRBV4-1, with TRBD2 matching over 9 bases. This CDR3 has 18 residues. The germline V gene encodes CDR1 MGHRA and CDR2 YSYEKL. J lost 5 bases, V lost 0 bases, and 10 bases had no gene match. This CDR3 is CASSQEVQRGAPTGELFF. Partial CDR3 DNA: TGCGCCAGCAGCCAAGAGGTACAGCGGGGGGCTCCAACCGGGGAG.

Turning to this clone: The read terminates 3 residues before the CDR3 end, so the remaining end is supplied by the germline J gene. The chain carries TRBV5-1 and TRBJ1-3; D remains ambiguous. V lost 2 bases and J 1 base, leaving 7 bases between the germline ends. Germline V gene lookup returns CDR1 SGHRS and CDR2 YFSETQ. The CDR3 extends over 14 amino acids. CDR3 in amino acids: CASSFAASGNTIYF. The CDR3 bases that were read are TGCGCCAGCAGCTTCGCGGCGTCTGGAAACACC.

Comment on this clone: The CDR3 is cut off 3 residues early in the read; its end comes from the germline J gene. This chain links TRBV18 with TRBJ1-1; a possible D gene is TRBD1 (5 bases). The CDR3 is 14 amino acids. CDR1 and CDR2 (germline): KGHSH, LQKENI. The germline V and J ends were trimmed by 0 bases and 3 bases, with 8 bases remaining between them. The CDR3 region is CASSPPSRDTEAFF. The CDR3 bases that were read are TGTGCCAGCTCACCACCAAGCAGGGACACTGAA.

Regarding this clone: From the germline J gene comes the end of the CDR3, since the read stops 3 residues before it. This chain joins TRBV19 and TRBJ1-1; D is unclear. Germline-derived CDR1 and CDR2 are LNHDA and SQIVND (reference sequence). There are 15 residues in the CDR3. V was pared by 0 bases and J by 4 bases, with 12 bases between. The CDR3 loop reads CASSIDLGSGTEAFF. The CDR3 DNA, read in part, is TGTGCCAGTAGTATAGATCTGGGTTCGGGCACTGAA.

As for this clone: Sequencing ends 3 residues short of the CDR3 end; the germline J gene provides the rest. The chain is built from TRBV5-1 and TRBJ2-2; 11 bases match TRBD1. From germline, CDR1 is SGHRS and CDR2 YFSETQ. The CDR3 runs 15 residues. V shed 5 bases, J shed 4 bases, and the junction held 4 bases outside the gene matches. CDR3 protein: CASRPGTGGTGELFF. Incomplete CDR3 DNA: TGCGCCAGCAGACCCGGGACAGGGGGCACCGGGGAG.

About this clone itself: The CDR3 is cut off 3 residues early in the read; its end comes from the germline J gene. The chain recombines TRBV23-1 with TRBJ2-2; 7 nucleotides match TRBD1. TRBV23-1 is given ORF status, its function remaining uncertain. The CDR3 totals 13 residues. CDR3 region: CATKRGPNEKLFF. CDR3 DNA (partial): TGCGCCACCAAAAGGGGGCCTAATGAAAAG.

As concerns this clone: The CDR3 is cut off 3 residues early in the read; its end comes from the germline J gene. V gene TRBV11-1 combines with J gene TRBJ1-2; TRBD1 matches 7 bases. V was clipped by 2 bases and J by 6 bases; unmatched bases: 3. Germline CDR1 and CDR2: SGHAT and FQDESV (reference sequence). The CDR3 spans 13 residues. This CDR3 reads CASSLSTGDGYTF. The covered CDR3 bases are TGTGCCAGCAGCTTAAGTACAGGGGATGGC.

Concerning this clone itself: The read terminates 3 residues ahead of where the CDR3 ends, so the germline J gene completes it. V and J are TRBV29-1 and TRBJ2-3; 8 bases line up with TRBD2. The CDR3 consists of 16 residues. Per germline, CDR1 SQVTM and CDR2 ANQGSEA. CDR3 protein: CSVERTSRGGLETQYF. The CDR3 bases that were read are TGCAGCGTTGAAAGGACTAGTCGCGGGGGGTTGGAGACG.

Notes on this clone: Coverage ceases 3 residues before the CDR3 finishes, and the germline J gene fills in the end. V and J are TRBV14 and TRBJ2-2; 7 bases fit TRBD2. The CDR3 has 14 residues. Germline loops: CDR1 SGHDN, CDR2 FVKESK. CDR3 DNA (partial): TGTGCCAGCAGCCAACGAGCGGGATGGGAAAAG. Protein sequence: CASSQRAGWEK. The complete CDR3 sequence is CASSQRAGWEKLFF.

Turning to this clone: The read halts 3 residues ahead of the CDR3 end, with the missing end drawn from the germline J gene. V is TRBV19 and J is TRBJ2-4, with 7 bases identical to TRBD1. CDR3 length: 15 residues. The germline V gene encodes CDR1 LNHDA and CDR2 SQIVND (reference sequence). CDR3 DNA (partial): TGTGCCAGTAGTATCCCCGGACAGGCTTCCTATGGT. Protein: CASSIPGQASYG. The CDR3 in its entirety is CASSIPGQASYGQYF.

With regard to this clone: The CDR3 end lies 3 residues beyond the end of the read and is filled in from the germline J gene. The chain links TRBV5-1 to TRBJ1-2, with 8 bases matching TRBD1. This CDR3 spans 15 amino acids. Germline V gives CDR1 SGHRS, CDR2 YFSETQ. V was pared by 4 bases and J by 4 bases, with 9 bases of the junction left unmatched. Here the CDR3 reads CASSPTGDGVYGYTF. The CDR3 bases that were read are TGCGCCAGCAGCCCGACAGGGGACGGAGTCTATGGC.

Regarding this clone: Read sequence stops 3 residues before the CDR3 end, and the germline J gene provides the missing end. V and J are TRBV7-9 and TRBJ1-2; no firm D call. The CDR3 runs 13 residues. The germline CDR1 and CDR2 sequences are SEHNR and FQNEAQ (reference sequence). The sequenced part of the CDR3 DNA is TGTGCCAGCACGGGTTTCTACTCCTACGAC. This sequence encodes CASTGFYSYD. The complete CDR3 reads CASTGFYSYDYTF.

A note on this clone: The read ends 3 residues shy of where the CDR3 ends; the end is completed using the germline J gene. The chain carries TRBV18 and TRBJ2-7; TRBD1 matches at 7 bases. Germline V lookup: CDR1 KGHSH, CDR2 LQKENI. V shed 5 bases and J 3 bases; nucleotides not matched to a gene: 10. This CDR3 spans 15 amino acids. The chain's CDR3 is CASSKPRDSNYEQYF. The part of the CDR3 DNA that was read is TGTGCCAGCTCAAAGCCCCGGGACAGTAACTACGAG.

Regarding this clone: Sequencing ends 3 residues short of the CDR3 end; the germline J gene provides the rest. The chain is built from TRBV28 and TRBJ1-6, with 9 bases identical to TRBD1. The length of the CDR3 is 15 residues. CDR1 MDHEN and CDR2 SYDVKM come from the germline V gene. The CDR3 DNA, read in part, is TGTGCCGCCCGGGGGGCGGGACAGGGCCTGGAGGCC. Its translation: CAARGAGQGLEA. The CDR3 reads in full as CAARGAGQGLEALHF.

Worth noting for this clone: The read gets to within 3 residues of the CDR3 end, and the germline J gene fills in the rest. V is TRBV7-9 and J is TRBJ2-7; a possible D gene is TRBD2 (6 bases). CDR1 is SEHNR and CDR2 is FQNEAQ in the germline V gene (reference sequence). This CDR3 spans 14 amino acids. V dropped 7 bases and J dropped 2 bases, with 15 bases sitting between them. The DNA read from the CDR3 is TGTGCCAGCACTGTTAGCGGAGGGACCTACGAG. Translation gives CASTVSGGTYE. Given in full, the CDR3 is CASTVSGGTYEQYF.

Comments on this clone: Read coverage stops 3 residues before the CDR3 terminus; the germline J gene supplies the remainder. The chain recombines TRBV7-3 with TRBJ1-2, with a possible D match to TRBD1 (5 bases). Germline V gives CDR1 SGHTA, CDR2 FQGTGA. CDR3 length equals 13 residues. V was clipped by 5 bases and J by 4 bases, with 11 bases between them. CDR3 region: CASSPGGGYGYTF. The DNA read from the CDR3 is TGTGCCAGCAGCCCTGGGGGGGGCTATGGC.

Points on this clone: From the germline J gene comes the end of the CDR3, since the read stops 3 residues before it. This chain connects TRBV5-1 to TRBJ1-1, with a weak D call TRBD1 (6 bases). The germline CDR1 and CDR2 sequences are SGHRS and YFSETQ. The CDR3 covers 14 residues. The part of the CDR3 DNA that was read is TGCGCCAGCAGCCTAGGGACAACCCAAGAGACC. This sequence encodes CASSLGTTQET. The CDR3 reads in full as CASSLGTTQETAFF. Based on the CDR3 plus reference TRBV5-1 and TRBJ1-1, the full variable domain is KAGVTQTPRYLIKTRGQQVTLSCSPISGHRSVSWYQQTPGQGLQFLFEYFSETQRNKGNFPGRFSGRQFSNSRSEMNVSTLELGDSALYLCASSLGTTQETAFFGQGTRLTVV.

Comment on this clone: The sequenced fragment ends 3 residues before the CDR3 boundary, so the rest is inferred from the germline J gene. V is TRBV5-1 and J is TRBJ1-2, with D tentatively TRBD1 (6 bases). The CDR3 is 12 amino acids. Germline V CDR1 and CDR2: SGHRS, YFSETQ. The V end was cut by 4 bases, the J end by 7 bases, with 11 bases between. The CDR3 here is CASSRDTAGYTF. CDR3 bases read: TGCGCCAGCAGCAGGGACACTGCTGGC.

Points on this clone: The CDR3 end lies 3 residues beyond the end of the read and is filled in from the germline J gene. The chain joins TRBV28 to TRBJ2-7; no definite D call. The CDR3 has 15 amino acids. V was pared by 5 bases and J by 3 bases, with 17 bases between. Germline values: CDR1 MDHEN, CDR2 SYDVKM. The sequenced CDR3 bases are TGTGCCAGCAGTCCCATAGGGCCTTCCATCTACGAG. Its translation: CASSPIGPSIYE. The whole CDR3 region reads CASSPIGPSIYEQYF.

Concerning this clone itself: The read is 3 residues too short to cover the CDR3 end, so that end is filled in from the germline J gene. V and J are TRBV10-3 and TRBJ2-1; TRBD1 agrees at 9 bases. This CDR3 is 11 amino acids long. CDR1 and CDR2 (germline): ENHRY, SYGVKD. The trim removed 8 bases at V and 7 bases at J, leaving 0 bases unmatched. CDR3 DNA, as far as it was read: TGTGCCATCGGACAGGGGAATGAG. Translation gives CAIGQGNE. The complete CDR3 reads CAIGQGNEQFF.

Notes on this clone: The CDR3 end is not reached by the read, which stops 3 residues before it; the germline J gene fills it in. The J gene is TRBJ2-4, the V gene TRBV20-1; 10 nucleotides align to TRBD1. Germline V gives CDR1 DFQATT, CDR2 SNEGSKA (reference sequence). The CDR3 is made up of 14 amino acids. CDR3 in amino acids: CSARSETGGYGQYF. The sequenced part of the CDR3 DNA is TGCAGTGCTAGATCTGAGACAGGGGGCTATGGT.

Remarks on this clone: The CDR3 goes on 3 residues after the read ends, and that part is filled in from the germline J gene. This chain links TRBV12-3 or TRBV12-4 with TRBJ2-6; D gene ambiguous. Trimming cost V 6 bases and J 1 base, with 10 bases left between them. The CDR3 consists of 15 residues. Incomplete CDR3 DNA: TGTGCCAGCAGCCCTCAGGCTTCTGGGGCCAACGTC. Translated, it gives CASSPQASGANV. The entire CDR3 sequence reads CASSPQASGANVLTF.

About this clone: Read coverage stops 3 residues before the CDR3 terminus; the germline J gene supplies the remainder. V usage is TRBV5-3 and J usage is TRBJ2-4; TRBD1 might be the D (8 bases). TRBV5-3 carries the ORF label, with uncertain function. V shed 3 bases and J shed 7 bases, with 26 bases lying between them. This CDR3 spans 18 amino acids. The CDR3 protein is CARSSPKTGQGGRNIQYF. CDR3 DNA (partial): TGTGCCAGAAGCTCACCGAAAACAGGACAGGGAGGGCGTAACATT.

In regard to this clone: The CDR3 end is not reached by the read, which stops 3 residues before it; the germline J gene fills it in. The chain is built from TRBV9 and TRBJ2-2; 8 positions agree with TRBD2. The germline gives CDR1 SGDLS, CDR2 YYNGEE. The CDR3 loop spans 15 amino acids. The ends lost 3 bases at V and 8 bases at J; junction bases unmatched: 9. The CDR3 bases that were read are TGTGCCAGCAGCGCCGGACTAGCTATTGCAGGGGAG. This translates into CASSAGLAIAGE. The entire CDR3 protein reads CASSAGLAIAGELFF.